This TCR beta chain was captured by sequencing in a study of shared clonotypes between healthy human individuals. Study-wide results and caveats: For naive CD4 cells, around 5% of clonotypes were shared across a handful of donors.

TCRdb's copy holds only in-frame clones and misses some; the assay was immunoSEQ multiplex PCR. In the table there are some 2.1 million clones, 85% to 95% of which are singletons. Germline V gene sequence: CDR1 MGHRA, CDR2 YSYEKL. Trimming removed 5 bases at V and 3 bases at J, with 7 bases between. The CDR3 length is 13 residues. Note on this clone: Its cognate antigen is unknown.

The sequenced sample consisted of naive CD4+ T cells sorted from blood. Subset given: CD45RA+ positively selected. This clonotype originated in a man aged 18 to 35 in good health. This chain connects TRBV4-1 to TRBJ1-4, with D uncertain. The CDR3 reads CASSRIANEKLFF. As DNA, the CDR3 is TGCGCCAGCAGCAGAATAGCTAATGAAAAACTGTTTTTT.